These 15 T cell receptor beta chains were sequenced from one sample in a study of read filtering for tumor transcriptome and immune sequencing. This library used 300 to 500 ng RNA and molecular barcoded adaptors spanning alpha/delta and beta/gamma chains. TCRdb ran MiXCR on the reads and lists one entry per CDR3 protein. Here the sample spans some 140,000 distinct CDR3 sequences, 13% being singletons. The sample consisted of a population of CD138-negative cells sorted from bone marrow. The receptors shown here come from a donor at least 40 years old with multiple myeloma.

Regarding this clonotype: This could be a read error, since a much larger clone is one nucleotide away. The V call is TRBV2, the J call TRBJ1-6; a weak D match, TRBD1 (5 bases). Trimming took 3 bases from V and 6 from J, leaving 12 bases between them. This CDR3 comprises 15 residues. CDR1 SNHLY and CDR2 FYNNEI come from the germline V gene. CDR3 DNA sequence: TGTGCCAGCAGTGAGCGGGACCCTATTAATTCACCCCTCCACTTT. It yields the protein CASSERDPINSPLHF.

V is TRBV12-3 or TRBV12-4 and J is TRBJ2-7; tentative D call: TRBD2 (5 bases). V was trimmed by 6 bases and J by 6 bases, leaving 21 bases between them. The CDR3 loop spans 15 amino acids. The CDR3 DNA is TGTGCCAGCAGCCCCCGGAGGCAGACCTTGGTCGAGCAGTACTTC. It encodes CASSPRRQTLVEQYF.

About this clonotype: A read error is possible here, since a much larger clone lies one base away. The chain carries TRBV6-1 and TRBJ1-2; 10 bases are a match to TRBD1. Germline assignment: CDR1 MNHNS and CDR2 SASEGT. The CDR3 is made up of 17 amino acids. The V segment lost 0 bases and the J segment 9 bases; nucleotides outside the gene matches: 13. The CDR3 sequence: CASSEAGDRGLYRSYTF. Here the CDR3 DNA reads TGTGCCAGCAGTGAAGCCGGGGACAGGGGTCTCTATCGTAGCTACACCTTC.

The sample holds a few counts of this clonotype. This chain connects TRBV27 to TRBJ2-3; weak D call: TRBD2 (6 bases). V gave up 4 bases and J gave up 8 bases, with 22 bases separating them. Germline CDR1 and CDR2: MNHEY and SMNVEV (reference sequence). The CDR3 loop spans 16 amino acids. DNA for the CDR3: TGTGCCAGCAGTTCCCCCGGGGCGGGGCGGGCAGCTACGCAGTATTTT. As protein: CASSSPGAGRAATQYF.

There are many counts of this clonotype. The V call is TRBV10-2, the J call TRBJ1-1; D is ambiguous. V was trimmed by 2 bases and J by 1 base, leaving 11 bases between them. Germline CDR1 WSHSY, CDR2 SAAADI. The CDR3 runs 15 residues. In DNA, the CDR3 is TGCGCCAGCAGTGAGGACGGTTGGTGGAACACTGAAGCTTTCTTT. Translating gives CASSEDGWWNTEAFF.

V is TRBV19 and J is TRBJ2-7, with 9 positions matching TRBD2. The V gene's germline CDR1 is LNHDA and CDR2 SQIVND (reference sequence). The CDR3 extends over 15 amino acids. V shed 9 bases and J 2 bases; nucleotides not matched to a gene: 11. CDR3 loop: CASAVASGNAYEQYF. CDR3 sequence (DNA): TGTGCCAGCGCCGTGGCTAGCGGGAATGCCTACGAGCAGTACTTC.

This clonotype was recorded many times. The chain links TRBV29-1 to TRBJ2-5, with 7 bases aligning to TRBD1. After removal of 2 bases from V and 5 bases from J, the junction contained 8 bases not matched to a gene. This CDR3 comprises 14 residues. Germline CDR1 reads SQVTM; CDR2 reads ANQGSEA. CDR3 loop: CSVELWGQRETQYF. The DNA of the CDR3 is TGCAGCGTTGAACTATGGGGACAGCGGGAGACCCAGTACTTC.

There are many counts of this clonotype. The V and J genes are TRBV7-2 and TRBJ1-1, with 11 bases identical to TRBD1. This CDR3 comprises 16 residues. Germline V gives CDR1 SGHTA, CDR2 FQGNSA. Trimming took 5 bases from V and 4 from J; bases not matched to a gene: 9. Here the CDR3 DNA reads TGTGCCAGCAGCGTGGCCTCCGGGACAGGGGGCACTGAAGCTTTCTTT. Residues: CASSVASGTGGTEAFF.

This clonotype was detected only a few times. CDR3 coding DNA: TGTGCCAGCAGCCAGACTAGTCCTGGGGAGCTGTTTTTT. It is translated as CASSQTSPGELFF. This chain uses TRBV7-2 with TRBJ2-2; weak D call: TRBD2 (6 bases). Germline loops: CDR1 SGHTA, CDR2 FQGNSA. The CDR3 has 13 residues. V was clipped by 5 bases and J by 8 bases, with 12 bases between them.

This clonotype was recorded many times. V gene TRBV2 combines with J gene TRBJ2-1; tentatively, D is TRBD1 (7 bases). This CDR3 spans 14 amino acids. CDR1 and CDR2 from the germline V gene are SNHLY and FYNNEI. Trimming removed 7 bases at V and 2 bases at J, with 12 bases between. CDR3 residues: CASTIRGAYNEQFF. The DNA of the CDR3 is TGTGCCAGCACAATCAGGGGGGCCTACAATGAGCAGTTCTTC.

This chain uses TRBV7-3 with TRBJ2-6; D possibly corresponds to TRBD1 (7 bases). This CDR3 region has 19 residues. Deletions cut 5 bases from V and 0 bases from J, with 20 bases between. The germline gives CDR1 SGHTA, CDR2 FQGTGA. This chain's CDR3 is CASSPIGGRGDSGANVLTF. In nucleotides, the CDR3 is TGTGCCAGCAGCCCCATAGGTGGCAGGGGGGACTCTGGGGCCAACGTCCTGACTTTC.

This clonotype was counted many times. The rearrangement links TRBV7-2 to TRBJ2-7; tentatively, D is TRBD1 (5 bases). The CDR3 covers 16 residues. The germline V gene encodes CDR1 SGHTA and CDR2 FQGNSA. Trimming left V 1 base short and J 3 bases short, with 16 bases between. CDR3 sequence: CASSLGGAGSYYEQYF. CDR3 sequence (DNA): TGTGCCAGCAGCTTAGGAGGTGCAGGGTCATACTACGAGCAGTACTTC.

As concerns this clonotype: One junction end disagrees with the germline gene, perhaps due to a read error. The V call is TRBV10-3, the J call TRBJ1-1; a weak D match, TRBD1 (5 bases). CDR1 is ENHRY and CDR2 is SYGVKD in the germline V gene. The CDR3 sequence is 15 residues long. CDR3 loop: CAIGEPGRFMTEAFF. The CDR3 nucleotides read TGTGCCATCGGTGAGCCGGGACGGTTTATGACTGAAGCTTTCTTT.

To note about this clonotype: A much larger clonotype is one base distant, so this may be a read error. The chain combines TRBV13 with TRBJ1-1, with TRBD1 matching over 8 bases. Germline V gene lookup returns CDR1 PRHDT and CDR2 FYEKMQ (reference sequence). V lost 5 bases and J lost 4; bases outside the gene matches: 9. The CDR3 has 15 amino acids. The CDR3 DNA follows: TGTGCCAGCAGCGAAAGAGACAGGGGCGGCACTGAAGCTTTCTTT. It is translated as CASSERDRGGTEAFF.

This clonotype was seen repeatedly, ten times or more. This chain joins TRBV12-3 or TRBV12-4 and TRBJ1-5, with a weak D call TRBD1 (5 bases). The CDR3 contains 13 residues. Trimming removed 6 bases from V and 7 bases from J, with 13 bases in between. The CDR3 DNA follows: TGTGCCAGCAGCACTACATGGGGCCAGCCCCAGCATTTT. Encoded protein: CASSTTWGQPQHF.